Shown below are 22 T cell receptor beta chains from a single sample sequenced in a study of T-cell memory formation after mild COVID-19. Using its own MiXCR run on the 5' RACE reads, TCRdb lists one record per CDR3 protein. There are fewer than 700,000 distinct CDR3 sequences in the sample; roughly 22% occur only once, and 7% to 9% lies in the top ten. The sequencing input was PBMCs or a T cell subset sorted from them (not recorded which). These receptors originate from an adult woman who had mild COVID-19 (a few samples of this study predate the infection). Cell type and time point are not known.

As regards this clonotype: Its ends do not fully match the called genes, so a read error is possible. V usage is TRBV2 and J usage is TRBJ2-7, with D unclear. CDR1 is SNHLY, CDR2 FYNNEI, per germline. The CDR3 runs 14 residues. CDR3 nucleotides: TGTGCCAGCAGCGAAGTAATCTCTAACTATGAGCAGTACTTC. It yields the protein CASSEVISNYEQYF.

This clonotype was seen more than once but under ten times. The rearrangement uses TRBV29-1 and TRBJ2-7, with TRBD2 matching over 13 bases. The CDR3 contains 12 residues. J lost 5 bases, V lost 7 bases, and 2 bases had no gene match. CDR1 is SQVTM, CDR2 ANQGSEA, per germline. CDR3 nucleotides: TGCAGCGCGACTAGCGGGGGGCACGAGCAGTACTTC. The encoded protein is CSATSGGHEQYF.

This chain links TRBV4-1 with TRBJ2-2, with TRBD2 matching over 9 bases. Germline assignment: CDR1 MGHRA and CDR2 YSYEKL. The V gene end was trimmed by 0 bases and the J gene end by 6 bases; junction bases not matched to a gene: 5. The CDR3 extends over 16 amino acids. As DNA, the CDR3 is TGCGCCAGCAGCCAAGATGGCGGGGGGGTATCCGGGGAGCTGTTTTTT. This sequence encodes CASSQDGGGVSGELFF.

This clonotype appeared a few times. The DNA of the CDR3 is TGCAGTGCTCCGAAATCGGGGGGCGATGAGCAGTTCTTC. It codes for CSAPKSGGDEQFF. The chain uses TRBV20-1 and TRBJ2-1; a possible D gene is TRBD2 (7 bases). This CDR3 has 13 amino acids. CDR1 is DFQATT and CDR2 is SNEGSKA in the germline V gene (reference sequence). V lost 5 bases, J lost 8 bases, and 16 bases lay in between.

This clonotype showed up just a few times. The rearrangement joins TRBV4-1 to TRBJ1-1; the D gene is possibly TRBD1 (6 bases). CDR3 length: 14 residues. CDR1 and CDR2 from the germline V gene are MGHRA and YSYEKL. The ends were cut back, 6 bases at V and 2 bases at J, with 13 bases in the middle. Here the CDR3 DNA reads TGCGCCAGCAGACAACAGGGTGGAAACACTGAAGCTTTCTTT. This gives the protein CASRQQGGNTEAFF.

This clonotype was found a few times. The chain couples TRBV6-5 to TRBJ2-7, with 10 bases fitting TRBD2. CDR1 and CDR2 (germline): MNHEY, SVGAGI. There are 14 residues in the CDR3. The J segment lost 2 bases and the V segment lost 5 bases, leaving 3 bases of the junction unmatched. The CDR3 protein is CASSEAGGPYEQYF. The CDR3 region has the DNA TGTGCCAGCAGTGAAGCGGGGGGGCCCTACGAGCAGTACTTC.

This sequence joins TRBV12-3 or TRBV12-4 and TRBJ2-7; either TRBD1 or TRBD2 may supply D (5 bases each). Trimming left V 7 bases short and J 2 bases short, with 15 bases between. The CDR3 has 14 residues. For the CDR3, the DNA is TGTGCCAGCACCCTTGGGACGTCGCCCTACGAGCAGTACTTC. Protein product: CASTLGTSPYEQYF.

The chain combines TRBV20-1 with TRBJ2-3; a possible D gene is TRBD2 (6 bases). The V end lost 1 base, the J end lost 4 bases, and 15 bases lay between the germline ends. This CDR3 is 15 amino acids long. Looked up from germline, CDR1 is DFQATT and CDR2 is SNEGSKA (reference sequence). The CDR3 protein is CSARVTGVSPDTQYF. The CDR3 nucleotides read TGCAGTGCTAGAGTGACGGGGGTGAGCCCAGATACGCAGTATTTT.

This clonotype was found a few times. The rearrangement joins TRBV7-6 to TRBJ2-1, with 9 bases lining up with TRBD1. V shed 5 bases and J 8 bases; nucleotides not matched to a gene: 4. The germline V gene encodes CDR1 SGHVS and CDR2 FNYEAQ. The CDR3 is made up of 13 amino acids. CDR3 coding DNA: TGTGCCAGCAGCATCACAGGGGGCTATGAGCAGTTCTTC. It yields the protein CASSITGGYEQFF.

CDR3 bases: TGTGCCAGCAGCAATCGGCTCGGGGGGCCGAACTATGGCTACACCTTC. This translates into CASSNRLGGPNYGYTF. V is TRBV7-6 and J is TRBJ1-2; tentative D call: TRBD1 (6 bases). Germline CDR1 reads SGHVS; CDR2 reads FNYEAQ. CDR3 size: 16 residues. Trimming stripped 5 bases from V and 2 bases from J, with 18 bases between.

The gene calls are TRBV11-2 and TRBJ2-7; 9 nucleotides match TRBD1. The CDR3 is made up of 15 amino acids. Germline loops: CDR1 SGHAT, CDR2 FQNNGV. Trimming removed 5 bases from V and 3 bases from J; junction bases left unmatched: 8. Written as DNA, the CDR3 is TGTGCCAGCAGCACCCGGACAGGGGAGGACTACGAGCAGTACTTC. Its protein is CASSTRTGEDYEQYF.

This clonotype was seen a single time. This sequence joins TRBV11-3 and TRBJ2-7; weak D call: TRBD2 (5 bases). CDR3 length: 14 residues. The germline V gene encodes CDR1 SGHNT and CDR2 YENEEA. The ends were cut back, 8 bases at V and 2 bases at J, with 16 bases in the middle. CDR3 sequence (DNA): TGTGCCAGCGGGAGAATCGGGTTCCCCTACGAGCAGTACTTC. Translated: CASGRIGFPYEQYF.

The CDR3 nucleotides are TGCGCCAGCAGCCAGGGGCCGGGCCGGCGATCCTACGAGCAGTACTTC. Its translation: CASSQGPGRRSYEQYF. This chain joins TRBV4-1 and TRBJ2-7; a possible D gene is TRBD1 (5 bases). The germline V gene encodes CDR1 MGHRA and CDR2 YSYEKL. Trimming pared 3 bases from V and 1 base from J, leaving 16 bases between. The CDR3 has 16 residues.

This chain links TRBV7-9 with TRBJ1-3; 7 positions agree with TRBD1. The length of the CDR3 is 15 residues. Germline values: CDR1 SEHNR, CDR2 FQNEAQ (reference sequence). With V trimmed by 7 bases and J by 0 bases, 6 bases remained unmatched. CDR3 sequence reads: CASTLTGTSGNTIYF. DNA for the CDR3: TGTGCCAGCACCCTGACAGGGACCTCTGGAAACACCATATATTTT.

This clonotype was recorded many times. The CDR3 DNA follows: TGTGCCACCAGCATACAGGAATCGTTCTACGAGCAGTACTTC. Its translation: CATSIQESFYEQYF. The gene calls are TRBV24-1 and TRBJ2-7; weak D call: TRBD1 (5 bases). CDR3 length: 14 amino acids. With 7 bases removed from V and 3 bases from J, the gap between germline ends came to 15 bases. Germline CDR1 and CDR2: KGHDR and SFDVKD.

The chain uses TRBV7-2 and TRBJ1-6; 9 nucleotides match TRBD1. The CDR3 spans 14 residues. Unmatched junction bases numbered 4, after V lost 6 bases and J lost 7 bases. The germline CDR1 and CDR2 sequences are SGHTA and FQGNSA. The CDR3 is CASRPGQGNSPLHF. The CDR3 nucleotides read TGTGCCAGCAGGCCGGGACAGGGAAATTCACCCCTCCACTTT.

The rearrangement uses TRBV19 and TRBJ1-2; 9 nucleotides align to TRBD1. Trimming took 4 bases from V and 5 from J; bases not matched to a gene: 5. The CDR3 has 14 amino acids. The V gene's germline CDR1 is LNHDA and CDR2 SQIVND (reference sequence). CDR3 residues: CASSKQGARYGYTF. CDR3 bases: TGTGCCAGTAGTAAACAGGGGGCTCGGTATGGCTACACCTTC.

The CDR3: CATSSGRTDTQYF. The CDR3 DNA is TGTGCCACCTCTAGCGGGAGGACAGATACGCAGTATTTT. The rearrangement joins TRBV19 to TRBJ2-3, with 11 bases identical to TRBD2. Germline V gene lookup returns CDR1 LNHDA and CDR2 SQIVND (reference sequence). This CDR3 is built from 13 residues. J gave up 3 bases and V 10 bases, and 3 bases lay outside the gene matches.

This clonotype was detected only a few times. This chain connects TRBV7-2 to TRBJ2-7; no clear D. Germline V CDR1 and CDR2: SGHTA, FQGNSA. The ends were cut back, 1 base at V and 3 bases at J, with 13 bases in the middle. The CDR3 totals 15 residues. The CDR3 DNA reads as TGTGCCAGCAGCTTAGAAGGCGCAGGCCACTACGAGCAGTACTTC. Translated: CASSLEGAGHYEQYF.

The rearrangement joins TRBV7-3 to TRBJ1-1; 9 bases map to TRBD1. This CDR3 comprises 18 residues. Per the germline V gene, CDR1 is SGHTA and CDR2 is FQGTGA. Trimming at V came to 5 bases and at J to 4 bases, leaving 17 bases not matched to a gene. DNA for the CDR3: TGTGCCAGCAGCGCGAAACCCACGGGACAGGGTCAGAGCACTGAAGCTTTCTTT. Protein product: CASSAKPTGQGQSTEAFF.

V gene TRBV2 combines with J gene TRBJ1-3; D is ambiguous. The CDR3 loop spans 12 amino acids. Germline CDR1 is SNHLY and CDR2 is FYNNEI. V lost 7 bases, J lost 0 bases, and 4 bases lay in between. The CDR3 DNA is TGTGCCAGCACAATCTCTGGAAACACCATATATTTT. This gives the protein CASTISGNTIYF.

V and J are TRBV7-9 and TRBJ2-1, with D hard to call. V lost 5 bases to trimming and J lost 8 bases, with 16 bases between them. Per the germline V gene, CDR1 is SEHNR and CDR2 is FQNEAQ (reference sequence). The CDR3 totals 14 residues. The CDR3: CASSLVTGLDEQFF. CDR3 sequence (DNA): TGTGCCAGCAGCCTCGTCACGGGTTTGGATGAGCAGTTCTTC. Full variable domain (rest looked up from reference TRBV7-9 and TRBJ2-1): DTGVSQNPRHKITKRGQNVTFRCDPISEHNRLYWYRQTLGQGPEFLTYFQNEAQLEKSRLLSDRFSAERPKGSFSTLEIQRTEQGDSAMYLCASSLVTGLDEQFFGPGTRLTVL.